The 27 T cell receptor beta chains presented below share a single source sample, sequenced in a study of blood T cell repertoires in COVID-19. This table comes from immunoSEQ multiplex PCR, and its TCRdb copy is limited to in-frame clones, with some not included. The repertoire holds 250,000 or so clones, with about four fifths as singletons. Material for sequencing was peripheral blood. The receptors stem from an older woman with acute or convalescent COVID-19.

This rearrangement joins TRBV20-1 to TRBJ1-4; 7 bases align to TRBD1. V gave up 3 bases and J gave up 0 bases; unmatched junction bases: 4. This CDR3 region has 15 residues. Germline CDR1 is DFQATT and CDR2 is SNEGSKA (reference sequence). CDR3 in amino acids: CSASPGTATNEKLFF. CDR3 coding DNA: TGCAGTGCTAGTCCGGGGACAGCAACTAATGAAAAACTGTTTTTT.

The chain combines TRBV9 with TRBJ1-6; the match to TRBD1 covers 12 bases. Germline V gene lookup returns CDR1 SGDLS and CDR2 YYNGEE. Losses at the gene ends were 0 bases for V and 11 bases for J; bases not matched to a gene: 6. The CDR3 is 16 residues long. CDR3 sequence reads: CASSVGGGTGGAPLHF. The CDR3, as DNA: TGTGCCAGCAGCGTAGGAGGAGGGACAGGGGGCGCACCCCTCCACTTT.

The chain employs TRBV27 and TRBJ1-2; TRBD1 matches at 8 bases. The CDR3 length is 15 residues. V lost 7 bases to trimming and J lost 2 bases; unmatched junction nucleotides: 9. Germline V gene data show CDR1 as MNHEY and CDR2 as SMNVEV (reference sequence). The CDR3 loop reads CASTPGTGRNYGYTF. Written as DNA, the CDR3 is TGTGCCAGCACCCCAGGGACAGGTCGAAACTATGGCTACACCTTC.

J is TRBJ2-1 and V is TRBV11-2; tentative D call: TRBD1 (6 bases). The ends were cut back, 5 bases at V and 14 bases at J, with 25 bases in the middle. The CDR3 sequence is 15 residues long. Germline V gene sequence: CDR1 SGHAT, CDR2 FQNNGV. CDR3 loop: CASSQGGYARGIEFF. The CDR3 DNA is TGTGCCAGCAGCCAAGGAGGCTATGCAAGGGGGATCGAGTTCTTC.

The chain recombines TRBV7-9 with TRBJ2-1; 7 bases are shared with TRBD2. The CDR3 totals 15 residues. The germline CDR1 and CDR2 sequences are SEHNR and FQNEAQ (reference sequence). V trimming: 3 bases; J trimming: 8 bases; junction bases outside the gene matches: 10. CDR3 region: CASSFSSGGMDEQFF. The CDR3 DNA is TGTGCCAGCAGCTTTTCGTCGGGGGGAATGGATGAGCAGTTCTTC.

CDR3 DNA: TGTGCCAGCGGCTATGACAGTCGGGAGCAGTACTTC. Encoded protein: CASGYDSREQYF. The chain joins TRBV2 to TRBJ2-7; maybe TRBD1 (5 bases). Germline CDR1 SNHLY, CDR2 FYNNEI. The CDR3 length is 12 residues. Trimming stripped 8 bases from V and 7 bases from J, with 15 bases between.

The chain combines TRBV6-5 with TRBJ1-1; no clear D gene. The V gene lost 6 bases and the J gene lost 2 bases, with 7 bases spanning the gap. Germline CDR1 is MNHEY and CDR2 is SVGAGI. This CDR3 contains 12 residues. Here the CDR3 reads CASSRHNTEAFF. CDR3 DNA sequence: TGTGCCAGCAGCCGACATAACACTGAAGCTTTCTTT.

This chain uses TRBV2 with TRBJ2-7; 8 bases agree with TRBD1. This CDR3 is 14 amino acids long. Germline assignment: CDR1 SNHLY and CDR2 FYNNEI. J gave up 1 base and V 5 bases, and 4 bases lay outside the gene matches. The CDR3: CASSSRQGSYEQYF. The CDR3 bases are TGTGCCAGCAGTTCCAGACAGGGGTCCTACGAGCAGTACTTC.

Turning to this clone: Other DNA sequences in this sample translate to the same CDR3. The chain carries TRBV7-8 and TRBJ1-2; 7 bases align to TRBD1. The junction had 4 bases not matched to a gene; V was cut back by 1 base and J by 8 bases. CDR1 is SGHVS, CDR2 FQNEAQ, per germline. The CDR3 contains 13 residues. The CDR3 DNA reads TGTGCCAGCAGCTTAGGACAGGGCGGCGGCTACACCTTC. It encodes CASSLGQGGGYTF.

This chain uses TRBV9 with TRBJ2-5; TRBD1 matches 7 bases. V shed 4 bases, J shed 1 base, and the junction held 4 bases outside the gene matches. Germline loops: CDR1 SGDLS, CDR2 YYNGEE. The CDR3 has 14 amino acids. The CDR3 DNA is TGTGCCAGCAGCAAAGACAGGGCCCAAGAGACCCAGTACTTC. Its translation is CASSKDRAQETQYF.

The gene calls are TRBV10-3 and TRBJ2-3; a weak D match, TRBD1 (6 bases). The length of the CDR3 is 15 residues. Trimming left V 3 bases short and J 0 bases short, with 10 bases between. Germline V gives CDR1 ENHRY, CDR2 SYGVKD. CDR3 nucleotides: TGTGCCATCAGTGATGGGGGCAGAAGCACAGATACGCAGTATTTT. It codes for CAISDGGRSTDTQYF.

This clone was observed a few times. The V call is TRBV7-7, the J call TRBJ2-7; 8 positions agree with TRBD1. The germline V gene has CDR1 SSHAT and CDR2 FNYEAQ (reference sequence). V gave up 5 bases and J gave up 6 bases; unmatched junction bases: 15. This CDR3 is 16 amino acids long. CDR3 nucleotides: TGTGCCAGCAGCGTTAGAACCGGGACAGGCCCCTTCGAGCAGTACTTC. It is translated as CASSVRTGTGPFEQYF.

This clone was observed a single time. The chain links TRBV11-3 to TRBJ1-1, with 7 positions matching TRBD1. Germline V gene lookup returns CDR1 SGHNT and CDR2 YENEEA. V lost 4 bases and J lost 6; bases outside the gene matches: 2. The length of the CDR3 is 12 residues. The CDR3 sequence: CASSSQGAEAFF. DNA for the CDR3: TGTGCCAGCAGCTCCCAGGGGGCTGAAGCTTTCTTT. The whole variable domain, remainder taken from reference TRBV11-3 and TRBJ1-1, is EAGVVQSPRYKIIEKKQPVAFWCNPISGHNTLYWYLQNLGQGPELLIRYENEEAVDDSQLPKDRFSAERLKGVDSTLKIQPAELGDSAVYLCASSSQGAEAFFGQGTRLTVV.

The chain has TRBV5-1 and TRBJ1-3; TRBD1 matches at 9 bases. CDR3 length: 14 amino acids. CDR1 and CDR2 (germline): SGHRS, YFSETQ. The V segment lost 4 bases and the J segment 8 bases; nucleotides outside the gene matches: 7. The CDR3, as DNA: TGCGCCAGCAGCCTCGCGGACAGGGGTGACACCATATATTTT. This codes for CASSLADRGDTIYF.

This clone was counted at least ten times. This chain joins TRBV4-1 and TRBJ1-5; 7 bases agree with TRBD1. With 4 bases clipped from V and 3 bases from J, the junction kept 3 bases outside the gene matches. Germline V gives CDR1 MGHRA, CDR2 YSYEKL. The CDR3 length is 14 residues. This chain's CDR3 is CASSRDRVNQPQHF. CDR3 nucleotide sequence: TGCGCCAGCAGCCGGGACAGAGTCAATCAGCCCCAGCATTTT.

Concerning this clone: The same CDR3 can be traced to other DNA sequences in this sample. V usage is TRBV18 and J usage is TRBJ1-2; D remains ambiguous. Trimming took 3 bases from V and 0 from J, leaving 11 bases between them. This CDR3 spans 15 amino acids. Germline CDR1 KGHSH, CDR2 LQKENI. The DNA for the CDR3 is TGTGCCAGCTCACCCGAAGGCGGGTCTAACTATGGCTACACCTTC. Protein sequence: CASSPEGGSNYGYTF.

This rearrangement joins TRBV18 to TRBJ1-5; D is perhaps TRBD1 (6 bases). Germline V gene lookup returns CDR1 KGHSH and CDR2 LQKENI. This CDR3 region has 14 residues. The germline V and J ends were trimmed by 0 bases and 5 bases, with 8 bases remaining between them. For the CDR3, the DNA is TGTGCCAGCTCACCACCTTCAGGGGATCAGCCCCAGCATTTT. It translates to CASSPPSGDQPQHF. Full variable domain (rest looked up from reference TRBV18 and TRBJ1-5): NAGVMQNPRHLVRRRGQEARLRCSPMKGHSHVYWYRQLPEEGLKFMVYLQKENIIDESGMPKERFSAEFPKEGPSILRIQQVVRGDSAAYFCASSPPSGDQPQHFGDGTRLSIL.

The CDR3 protein is CASSRDSQETQYF. The CDR3 coding sequence is TGTGCCAGCAGCCGGGACAGCCAAGAGACCCAGTACTTC. The rearrangement uses TRBV11-3 and TRBJ2-5; 7 bases are a match to TRBD1. CDR3 length: 13 residues. J was trimmed by 1 base and V by 5 bases; bases with no gene match: 1. Looked up from germline, CDR1 is SGHNT and CDR2 is YENEEA.

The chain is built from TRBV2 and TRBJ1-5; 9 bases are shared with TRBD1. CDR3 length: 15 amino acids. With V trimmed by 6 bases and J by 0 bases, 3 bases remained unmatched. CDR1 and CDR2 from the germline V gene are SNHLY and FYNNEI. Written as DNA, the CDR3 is TGTGCCAGCAGCGGACAGGGGAATAGCAATCAGCCCCAGCATTTT. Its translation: CASSGQGNSNQPQHF. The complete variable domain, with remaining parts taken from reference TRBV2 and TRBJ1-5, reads EPEVTQTPSHQVTQMGQEVILRCVPISNHLYFYWYRQILGQKVEFLVSFYNNEISEKSEIFDDQFSVERPDGSNFTLKIRSTKLEDSAMYFCASSGQGNSNQPQHFGDGTRLSIL.

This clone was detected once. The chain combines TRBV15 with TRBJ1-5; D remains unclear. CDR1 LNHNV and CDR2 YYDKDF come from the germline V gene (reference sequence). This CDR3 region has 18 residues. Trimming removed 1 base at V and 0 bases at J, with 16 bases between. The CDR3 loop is CATSRARWAQLSNQPQHF. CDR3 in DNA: TGTGCCACCAGCAGAGCTCGTTGGGCACAACTTAGCAATCAGCCCCAGCATTTT.

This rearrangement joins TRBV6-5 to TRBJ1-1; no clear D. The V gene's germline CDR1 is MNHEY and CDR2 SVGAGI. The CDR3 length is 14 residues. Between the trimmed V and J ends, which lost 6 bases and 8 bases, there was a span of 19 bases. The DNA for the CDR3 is TGTGCCAGCAGCTTAGTTAGTATAGTTTCGGAAGCTTTCTTT. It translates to CASSLVSIVSEAFF.

The CDR3 nucleotides are TGTGCCACCAGTGCGGATGACAGGGCTGGAAACACCATATATTTT. Protein product: CATSADDRAGNTIYF. The chain joins TRBV15 to TRBJ1-3; 7 nucleotides line up with TRBD1. J was trimmed by 2 bases and V by 6 bases; bases with no gene match: 7. This CDR3 contains 15 residues. Germline-derived CDR1 and CDR2 are LNHNV and YYDKDF (reference sequence).

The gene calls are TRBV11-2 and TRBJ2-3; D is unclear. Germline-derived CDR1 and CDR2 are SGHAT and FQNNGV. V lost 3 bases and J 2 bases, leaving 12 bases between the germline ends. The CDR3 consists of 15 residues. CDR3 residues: CASSFSPFSTDTQYF. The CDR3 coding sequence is TGTGCCAGCAGCTTCAGTCCATTCTCCACAGATACGCAGTATTTT.

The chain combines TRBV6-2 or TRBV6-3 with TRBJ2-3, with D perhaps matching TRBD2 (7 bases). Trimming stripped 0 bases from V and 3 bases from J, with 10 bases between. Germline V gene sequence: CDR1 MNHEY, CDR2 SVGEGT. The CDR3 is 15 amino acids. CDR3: CASSYSGGATDTQYF. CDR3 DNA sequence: TGTGCCAGCAGTTACTCGGGGGGGGCTACAGATACGCAGTATTTT.

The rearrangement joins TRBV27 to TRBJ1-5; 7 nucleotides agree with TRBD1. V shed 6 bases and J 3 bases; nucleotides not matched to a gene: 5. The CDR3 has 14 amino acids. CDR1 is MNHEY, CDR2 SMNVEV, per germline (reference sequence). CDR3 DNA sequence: TGTGCCAGCAGCCTGGGACAGTTCAATCAGCCCCAGCATTTT. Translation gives CASSLGQFNQPQHF.

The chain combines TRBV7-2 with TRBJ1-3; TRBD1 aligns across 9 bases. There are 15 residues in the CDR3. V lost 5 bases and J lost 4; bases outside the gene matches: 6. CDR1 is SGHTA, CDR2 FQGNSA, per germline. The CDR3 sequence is CASSTQGALGNTIYF. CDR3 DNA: TGTGCCAGCAGCACACAGGGGGCCCTGGGAAACACCATATATTTT.

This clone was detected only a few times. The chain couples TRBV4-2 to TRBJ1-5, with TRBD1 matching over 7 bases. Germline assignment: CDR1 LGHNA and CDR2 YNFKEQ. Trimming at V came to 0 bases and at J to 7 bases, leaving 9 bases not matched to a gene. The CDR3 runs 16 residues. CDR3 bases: TGTGCCAGCAGCCAAGATCTAAAGGGGGCTCGCCAGCCCCAGCATTTT. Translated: CASSQDLKGARQPQHF.